This entry features one T cell receptor beta chain sequence. These data are taken from a study of T-cell memory formation after mild COVID-19. TCRdb processed the 5' RACE reads anew with MiXCR; each CDR3 protein has one entry. The sample lists about 160,000 distinct CDR3 sequences; roughly a third were seen once. The CDR3 is 13 amino acids. Germline CDR1 and CDR2: SEHNR and FQNEAQ (reference sequence). Trimming stripped 1 base from V and 6 bases from J, with 6 bases between. The chain joins TRBV7-9 to TRBJ2-2; D is unresolved. Material: PBMCs or a T cell subset sorted from them (not recorded which). The receptor's source is an adult woman who had mild COVID-19 (a few samples of this study predate the infection). Cell type and time point are not known. The CDR3, as DNA: TGTGCCAGCAGCTTAGGGCAGTCCGGGGAGCTGTTTTTT. It translates to CASSLGQSGELFF.